These T cell receptor beta chains were read from a single sample in a study of cytomegalovirus exposure and HLA in healthy donors. The method was immunoSEQ multiplex PCR; TCRdb's version includes in-frame clones alone and lacks a portion of them. The sample records under 100,000 clones, 78% being singletons. Sequencing was carried out using PBMCs. The source of these receptors is a man between 18 and 35 years old in good health and CMV-seropositive. Each CDR3 is given with its conserved first and last residue. A D gene is named only where the DNA matches it firmly. Clone size, where shown, is once, few, many, or a class for clones that have expanded.

cdr3_nt,cdr3_aa,cdr3_length,j_call,d_call,clone_size,v_call
TGTGCCATCAGGCCGGGACAGGGGCAAGCTGAAGCTTTCTTT,CAIRPGQGQAEAFF,14,TRBJ1-1,TRBD1,NA,TRBV10-3
TGTGCCAGCGAAACGCCGGAGACTGAAGCTTTCTTT,CASETPETEAFF,12,TRBJ1-1,NA,NA,TRBV7-9
TGTGCCAGCAGCTCAAGGACTAGCCATTTGCCCGGGGAGCTGTTTTTT,CASSSRTSHLPGELFF,16,TRBJ2-2,TRBD2,NA,TRBV7-9
TGTGCCAGCAGGGATGGGACAGTGGGCTCCTACGAGCAGTACTTC,CASRDGTVGSYEQYF,15,TRBJ2-7,TRBD1,NA,TRBV6-4
TGTGCCAGCAGCGACGGGACAGGGCATATTGAAGCTTTCTTT,CASSDGTGHIEAFF,14,TRBJ1-1,TRBD1,NA,TRBV7-9
TGTGCCAGCAGTTACTCTGTGAGGGAGACCCAGTACTTC,CASSYSVRETQYF,13,TRBJ2-5,NA,NA,TRBV6-5
TGTGCCAGCAGTTCCGGGAACCCCTTTTCCGAGCAGTACTTC,CASSSGNPFSEQYF,14,TRBJ2-7,NA,few,TRBV27
TGTGCCAGCAGTTACGGGGCGGGAGGAGGAGACAATGAGCAGTTCTTC,CASSYGAGGGDNEQFF,16,TRBJ2-1,TRBD2,NA,TRBV6-5
TGTGCCAGCAGCCCATACCCGGGACAGGAAGCTTTCTTT,CASSPYPGQEAFF,13,TRBJ1-1,TRBD1,once,TRBV9
TGTGCCAGCAGTGAAGGTGGGCAGGGCCATCAGCCCCAGCATTTT,CASSEGGQGHQPQHF,15,TRBJ1-5,NA,NA,TRBV6-1
TGTGCCAGCAGCGAAGGACAGGGGACAGCCTACGAGCAGTACTTC,CASSEGQGTAYEQYF,15,TRBJ2-7,TRBD1,NA,TRBV7-2
TGCGCCAGCAGCCAAGTTTCAGCGGGAGATTCCTACAATGAGCAGTTCTTC,CASSQVSAGDSYNEQFF,17,TRBJ2-1,TRBD2,NA,TRBV4-1
TGCGCCAGCAGTGAAAATACAGGGTTGGGGGCTTTCTTT,CASSENTGLGAFF,13,TRBJ1-1,NA,NA,TRBV5-1
TGTGCCAGCAGTTTTCTAGCGGAAAACAATGAGCAGTTCTTC,CASSFLAENNEQFF,14,TRBJ2-1,TRBD2,NA,TRBV28
TGTGCCAGTAGTTCCCCTGGACTAGGCGATGTATACGAGCAGTACTTC,CASSSPGLGDVYEQYF,16,TRBJ2-7,TRBD2,NA,TRBV19
TGTGCCAGCAGCCAAGACTGGGGCGGACACGACAATGAGCAGTTCTTC,CASSQDWGGHDNEQFF,16,TRBJ2-1,NA,NA,TRBV4-2
TGTGCCACCAGCAGTTCCAGCGGAGGCTACACCTTC,CATSSSSGGYTF,12,TRBJ1-2,NA,NA,TRBV15
TGTGCCAGCATTTACGGGAGAGCTCGGGAGCAGTACTTC,CASIYGRAREQYF,13,TRBJ2-7,NA,NA,TRBV6-1
TGTGCCAGCAGTTCCGGCCGGTTAGCGGGAGGGCAAGAGACCCAGTACTTC,CASSSGRLAGGQETQYF,17,TRBJ2-5,TRBD2,NA,TRBV28
TGTGCCAGCACCTACAAAGGGGGTGGCTACACCTTC,CASTYKGGGYTF,12,TRBJ1-2,NA,NA,TRBV28
TGTGCCAGCAGCCGTATCACAGATACGCAGTATTTT,CASSRITDTQYF,12,TRBJ2-3,NA,NA,TRBV7-2
TGTGCCAGCAGTTGGGGCCCAACTAATGAAAAACTGTTTTTT,CASSWGPTNEKLFF,14,TRBJ1-4,NA,NA,TRBV6-1